This TCR beta chain was observed in a study of T cell responses to AZD1222 COVID-19 vaccine. The CDR3 is 15 residues long. From germline, CDR1 is MGHRA and CDR2 YSYEKL. Trimming removed 1 base from V and 0 bases from J; junction bases left unmatched: 2. Generated by immunoSEQ multiplex PCR, the TCRdb table keeps only in-frame clones and is missing some. Among about 150,000 clones listed, roughly nine tenths were seen once. Whole-study results and caveats: Along spike, vaccine-associated CD4 TCRs were found throughout, with dominance at 160-218 and 743-854. Clonal diversity was possibly underestimated; the donors were predominantly white British and more often female. Of spike-specific TCRs, nearly half reportedly target regions left unmutated in variants.

For this clone: The target antigen is unknown.

The chain recombines TRBV4-1 with TRBJ2-7, with 8 bases that match TRBD1. Specimen: peripheral blood, collected 28 days after the second AZD1222 dose. The TCR originated in an adult who received the AZD1222 COVID-19 vaccine. The CDR3, as DNA: TGCGCCAGCAGCCAAGGTACAGGGGGCTCCTACGAGCAGTACTTC. Protein: CASSQGTGGSYEQYF.